Each of the 5 T cell receptor beta chains below was sequenced from the same sample in a study of human T cells and chemical hapten exposure. TCRdb fed the RACE reads into MiXCR, producing one record per CDR3 protein. The table shows around 120,000 distinct CDR3 sequences, with 13% occurring only once. Stated time point: pre-sensitization, week 0. Treatment described: therapeutic diphenylcyclopropenone sensitization with weekly scalp DPC. The material sequenced was whole blood, taken in connection with sensitization to the hapten diphenylcyclopropenone (DPC). These receptors originate from a woman in her late teens or twenties with alopecia areata. Some clones in this sample may be carry-over from other donors' samples.

The rearrangement joins TRBV6-5 to TRBJ2-1; D is perhaps TRBD1 or TRBD2 (5 bases each). The CDR3 spans 14 residues. V was trimmed by 2 bases and J by 4 bases, leaving 9 bases between them. Germline CDR1 and CDR2: MNHEY and SVGAGI. This CDR3 reads CASSYGREYNEQFF. The DNA of the CDR3 is TGTGCCAGCAGTTACGGCAGGGAGTACAATGAGCAGTTCTTC.

Concerning this clonotype itself: This CDR3 is missing its conserved last phenylalanine or tryptophan, likely due to a read error. This chain joins TRBV2 and TRBJ2-5; D gene uncertain. Germline values: CDR1 SNHLY, CDR2 FYNNEI. The CDR3 runs to 12 residues. V was pared by 5 bases and J by 1 base, with 5 bases between. As DNA, the CDR3 is TGTGCCAGCAGTTGGGGCCAAGAGACCCAGTACTTA. Amino acids: CASSWGQETQYL.

This clonotype was counted at least ten times. The chain links TRBV4-1 to TRBJ1-2; D unclear. CDR3 length: 19 residues. Germline V gene lookup returns CDR1 MGHRA and CDR2 YSYEKL. V was shortened by 0 bases and J by 1 base, with 21 bases between the two germline ends. CDR3 protein: CASSQDEAGRGAFNYGYTF. CDR3 DNA sequence: TGCGCCAGCAGCCAAGACGAAGCAGGTAGAGGTGCCTTTAACTATGGCTACACCTTC.

This clonotype came up a few times. This chain joins TRBV12-3 or TRBV12-4 and TRBJ1-1, with a possible D match to TRBD1 (6 bases). Trimming took off 3 bases at V and 6 bases at J, with 8 bases between the two ends. The CDR3 consists of 12 residues. The CDR3 is CASSFHRAEAFF. CDR3 DNA: TGTGCCAGCAGTTTCCACAGGGCTGAAGCTTTCTTT.

The sample holds a few counts of this clonotype. The genes are TRBV7-8 and TRBJ1-3; D ambiguous. Germline CDR1 reads SGHVS; CDR2 reads FQNEAQ. V was trimmed by 1 base and J by 4 bases, leaving 8 bases between them. This CDR3 is built from 14 residues. Here the CDR3 reads CASSLVSIGNTIYF. CDR3 coding DNA: TGTGCCAGCAGCTTAGTTTCTATCGGAAACACCATATATTTT.